This T cell receptor beta chain is from a study of blood T cell repertoires in COVID-19. About the study: Sources were T cells, B-cell-depleted T cells, or PBMCs; the material itself was cDNA or gDNA.

Original processing notes: Amplification of reference gene primers was used by the study to estimate nucleated cell counts. Assay used: immunoSEQ multiplex PCR; TCRdb lists only in-frame clones, some missing. The V and J calls and clone size come from that table; D and trimming were worked out from the DNA. In the table there are 140,000 to 150,000 clones, 70% to 90% of which are singletons. This clone came up a few times. Trimming took off 6 bases at V and 5 bases at J, with 7 bases between the two ends. Germline CDR1 reads MNHEY; CDR2 reads SMNVEV (reference sequence). CDR3 length: 11 amino acids. The origin of this receptor is a woman aged 55-69 years with COVID-19, enrolled during active disease. The sequenced sample consisted of peripheral blood. The chain links TRBV27 to TRBJ2-5; no firm D call. The CDR3 DNA is TGTGCCAGCAGAACCGGGGAGACCCAGTACTTC. Amino acid sequence: CASRTGETQYF.